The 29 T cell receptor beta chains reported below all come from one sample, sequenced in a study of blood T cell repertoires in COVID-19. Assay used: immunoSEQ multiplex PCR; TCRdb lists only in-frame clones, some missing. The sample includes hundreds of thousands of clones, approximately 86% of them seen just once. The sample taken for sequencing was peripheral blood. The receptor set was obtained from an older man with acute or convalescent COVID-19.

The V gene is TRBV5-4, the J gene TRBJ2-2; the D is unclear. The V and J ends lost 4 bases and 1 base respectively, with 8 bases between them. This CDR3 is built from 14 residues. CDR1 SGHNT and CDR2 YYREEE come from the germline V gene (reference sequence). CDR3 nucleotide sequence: TGTGCCAGCAGCCCTAGAGAGAACACCGGGGAGCTGTTTTTT. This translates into CASSPRENTGELFF. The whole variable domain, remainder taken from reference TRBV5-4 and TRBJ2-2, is ETGVTQSPTHLIKTRGQQVTLRCSSQSGHNTVSWYQQALGQGPQFIFQYYREEENGRGNFPPRFSGLQFPNYSSELNVNALELDDSALYLCASSPRENTGELFFGEGSRLTVL.

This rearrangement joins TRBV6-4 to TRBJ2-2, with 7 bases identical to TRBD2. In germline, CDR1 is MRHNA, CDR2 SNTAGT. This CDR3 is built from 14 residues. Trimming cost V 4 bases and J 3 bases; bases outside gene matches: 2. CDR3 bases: TGTGCCAGCAGTGGACTAGCAGACACCGGGGAGCTGTTTTTT. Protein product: CASSGLADTGELFF.

The CDR3, as DNA: TGTGCCAGCAGCTTATCAGGGGGGAACCACGAGCAGTACTTC. As protein: CASSLSGGNHEQYF. The rearrangement joins TRBV7-2 to TRBJ2-7, with TRBD1 as a possible D gene (7 bases). V was trimmed by 2 bases and J by 5 bases, leaving 13 bases between them. The CDR3 is made up of 14 amino acids. The germline CDR1 and CDR2 sequences are SGHTA and FQGNSA. Combining the CDR3 with reference TRBV7-2 and TRBJ2-7 gives the whole variable domain GAGVSQSPSNKVTEKGKDVELRCDPISGHTALYWYRQSLGQGLEFLIYFQGNSAPDKSGLPSDRFSAERTGGSVSTLTIQRTQQEDSAVYLCASSLSGGNHEQYFGPGTRLTVT.

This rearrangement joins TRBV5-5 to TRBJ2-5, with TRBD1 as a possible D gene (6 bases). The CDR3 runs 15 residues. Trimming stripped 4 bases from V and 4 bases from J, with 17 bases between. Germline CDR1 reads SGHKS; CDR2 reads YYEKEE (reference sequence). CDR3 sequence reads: CASSDVRGGGETQYF. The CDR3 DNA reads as TGTGCCAGCAGCGACGTCAGGGGTGGGGGAGAGACCCAGTACTTC.

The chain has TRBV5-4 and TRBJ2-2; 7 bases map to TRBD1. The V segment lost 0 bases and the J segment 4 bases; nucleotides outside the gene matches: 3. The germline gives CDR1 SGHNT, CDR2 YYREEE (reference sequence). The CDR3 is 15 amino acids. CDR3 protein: CASSLEQGITGELFF. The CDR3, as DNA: TGTGCCAGCAGCTTGGAACAGGGGATCACCGGGGAGCTGTTTTTT.

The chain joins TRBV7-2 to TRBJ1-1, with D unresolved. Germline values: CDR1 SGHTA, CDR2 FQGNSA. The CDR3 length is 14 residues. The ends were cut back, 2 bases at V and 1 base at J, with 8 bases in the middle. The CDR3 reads CASSLIAANTEAFF. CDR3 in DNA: TGTGCCAGCAGCTTAATAGCGGCGAACACTGAAGCTTTCTTT.

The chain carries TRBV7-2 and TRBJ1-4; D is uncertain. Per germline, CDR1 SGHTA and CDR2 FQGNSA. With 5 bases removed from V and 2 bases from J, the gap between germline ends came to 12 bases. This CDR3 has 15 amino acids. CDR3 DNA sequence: TGTGCCAGCAGCCCCCTCCGGCGGACTAATGAAAAACTGTTTTTT. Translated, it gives CASSPLRRTNEKLFF.

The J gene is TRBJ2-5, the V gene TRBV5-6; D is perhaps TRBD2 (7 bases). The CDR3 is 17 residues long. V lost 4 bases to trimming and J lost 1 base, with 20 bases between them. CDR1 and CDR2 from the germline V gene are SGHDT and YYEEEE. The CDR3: CASSPEGGLLRQETQYF. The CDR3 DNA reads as TGTGCCAGCAGCCCGGAGGGGGGGCTACTACGCCAAGAGACCCAGTACTTC.

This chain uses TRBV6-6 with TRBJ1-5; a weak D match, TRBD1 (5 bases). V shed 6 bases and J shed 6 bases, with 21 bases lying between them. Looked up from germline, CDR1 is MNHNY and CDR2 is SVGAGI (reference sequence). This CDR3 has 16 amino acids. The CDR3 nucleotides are TGTGCCAGCAGCTCCATTGTAACAGGTCCCGGTCAGCCCCAGCATTTT. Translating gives CASSSIVTGPGQPQHF.

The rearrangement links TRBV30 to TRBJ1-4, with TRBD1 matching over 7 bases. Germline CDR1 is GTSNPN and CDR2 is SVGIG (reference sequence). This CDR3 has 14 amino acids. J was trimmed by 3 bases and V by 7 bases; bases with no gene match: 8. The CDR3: CAYRGPAANEKLFF. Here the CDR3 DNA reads TGTGCCTACAGGGGCCCCGCCGCTAATGAAAAACTGTTTTTT.

CDR3 coding DNA: TGTGCCAGCAGTGACCTGACAGTTCAAGAGACCCAGTACTTC. It encodes CASSDLTVQETQYF. The V and J genes are TRBV2 and TRBJ2-5; tentative D call: TRBD1 (5 bases). Germline loops: CDR1 SNHLY, CDR2 FYNNEI. This CDR3 has 14 residues. Trimming removed 3 bases from V and 2 bases from J, with 10 bases in between.

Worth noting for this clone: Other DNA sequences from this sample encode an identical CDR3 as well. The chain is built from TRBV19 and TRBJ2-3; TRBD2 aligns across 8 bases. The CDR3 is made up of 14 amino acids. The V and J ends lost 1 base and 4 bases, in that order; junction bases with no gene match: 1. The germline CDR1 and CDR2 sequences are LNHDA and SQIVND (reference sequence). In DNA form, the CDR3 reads TGTGCCAGTAGTATAGGGACTAGCCCAGATACGCAGTATTTT. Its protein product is CASSIGTSPDTQYF.

The CDR3 DNA is TGTGCCAGCAGCGACAGTCCCTTGGGCGGCTACACCTTC. Protein product: CASSDSPLGGYTF. The chain couples TRBV5-4 to TRBJ1-2, with D maybe TRBD1 (5 bases). The germline CDR1 and CDR2 sequences are SGHNT and YYREEE (reference sequence). With 4 bases removed from V and 8 bases from J, the gap between germline ends came to 15 bases. The CDR3 is 13 amino acids.

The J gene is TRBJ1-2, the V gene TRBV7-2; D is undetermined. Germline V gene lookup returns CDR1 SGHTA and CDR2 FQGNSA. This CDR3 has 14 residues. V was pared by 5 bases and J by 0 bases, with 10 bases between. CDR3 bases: TGTGCCAGCAGCGAATCCGGGACTAACTATGGCTACACCTTC. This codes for CASSESGTNYGYTF.

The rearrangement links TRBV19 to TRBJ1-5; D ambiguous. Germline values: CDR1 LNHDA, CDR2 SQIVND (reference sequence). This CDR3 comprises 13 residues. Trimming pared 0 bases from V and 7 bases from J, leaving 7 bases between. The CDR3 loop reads CASSIDRRQPQHF. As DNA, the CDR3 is TGTGCCAGTAGTATAGATCGGAGACAGCCCCAGCATTTT.

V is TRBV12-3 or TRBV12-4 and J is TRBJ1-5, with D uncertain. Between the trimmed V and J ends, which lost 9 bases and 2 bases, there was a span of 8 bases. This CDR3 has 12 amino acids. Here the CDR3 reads CASGQGNQPQHF. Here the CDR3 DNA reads TGTGCCAGTGGTCAGGGCAATCAGCCCCAGCATTTT.

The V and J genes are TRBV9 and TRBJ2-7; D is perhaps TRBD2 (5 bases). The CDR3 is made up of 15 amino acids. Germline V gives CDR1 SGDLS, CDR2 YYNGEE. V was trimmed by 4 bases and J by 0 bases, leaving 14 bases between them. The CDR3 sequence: CASSPHGVASYEQYF. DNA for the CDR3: TGTGCCAGCAGCCCTCACGGGGTGGCCTCCTACGAGCAGTACTTC.

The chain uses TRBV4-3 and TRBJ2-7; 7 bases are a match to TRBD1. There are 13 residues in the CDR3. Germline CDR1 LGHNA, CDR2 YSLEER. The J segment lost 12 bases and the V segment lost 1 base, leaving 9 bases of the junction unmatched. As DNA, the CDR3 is TGCGCCAGCAGCCAAGGCCTCCGACAGGGTTCGTACTTC. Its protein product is CASSQGLRQGSYF.

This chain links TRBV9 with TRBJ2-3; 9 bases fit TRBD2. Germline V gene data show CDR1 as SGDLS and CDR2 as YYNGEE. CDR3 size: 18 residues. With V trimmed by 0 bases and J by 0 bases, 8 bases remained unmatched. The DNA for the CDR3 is TGTGCCAGCAGCGTAGATCCCCGAACTAGCGGGAGCACAGATACGCAGTATTTT. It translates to CASSVDPRTSGSTDTQYF. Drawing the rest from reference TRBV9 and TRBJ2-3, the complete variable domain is DSGVTQTPKHLITATGQRVTLRCSPRSGDLSVYWYQQSLDQGLQFLIQYYNGEERAKGNILERFSAQQFPDLHSELNLSSLELGDSALYFCASSVDPRTSGSTDTQYFGPGTRLTVL.

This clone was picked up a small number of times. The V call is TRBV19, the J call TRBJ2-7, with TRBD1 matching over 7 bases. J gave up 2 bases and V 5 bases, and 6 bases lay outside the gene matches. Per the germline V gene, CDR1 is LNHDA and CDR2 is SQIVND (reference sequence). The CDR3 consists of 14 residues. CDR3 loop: CASSSPGQTYEQYF. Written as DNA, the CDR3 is TGTGCCAGTAGTTCTCCGGGACAGACCTACGAGCAGTACTTC.

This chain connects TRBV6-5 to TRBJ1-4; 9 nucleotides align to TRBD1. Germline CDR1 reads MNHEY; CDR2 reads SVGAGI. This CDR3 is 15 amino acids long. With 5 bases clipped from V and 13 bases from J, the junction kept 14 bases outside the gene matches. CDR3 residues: CASSLQSGQGRLLFF. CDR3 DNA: TGTGCCAGCAGTCTGCAATCGGGACAGGGTAGATTACTGTTTTTT.

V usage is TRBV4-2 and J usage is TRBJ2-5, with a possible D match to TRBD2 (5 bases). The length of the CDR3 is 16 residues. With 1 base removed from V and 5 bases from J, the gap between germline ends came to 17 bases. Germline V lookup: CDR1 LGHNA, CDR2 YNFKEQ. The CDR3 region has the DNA TGTGCCAGCAGCCAAGTCGTCGACTACCCTCAGGAGACCCAGTACTTC. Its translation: CASSQVVDYPQETQYF.

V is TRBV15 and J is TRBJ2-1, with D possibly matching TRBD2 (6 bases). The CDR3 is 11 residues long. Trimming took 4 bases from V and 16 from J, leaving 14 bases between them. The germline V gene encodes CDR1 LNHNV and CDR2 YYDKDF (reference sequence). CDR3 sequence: CATSIRDSSFF. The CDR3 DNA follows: TGTGCCACCAGCATCCGGGACTCCTCTTTCTTC.

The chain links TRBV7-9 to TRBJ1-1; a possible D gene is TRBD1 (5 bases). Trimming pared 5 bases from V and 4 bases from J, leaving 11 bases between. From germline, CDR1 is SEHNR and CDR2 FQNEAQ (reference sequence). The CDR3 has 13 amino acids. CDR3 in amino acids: CASSPLGGTEAFF. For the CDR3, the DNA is TGTGCCAGCAGCCCCCTGGGGGGCACTGAAGCTTTCTTT. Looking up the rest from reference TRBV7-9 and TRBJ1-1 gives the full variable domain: DTGVSQNPRHKITKRGQNVTFRCDPISEHNRLYWYRQTLGQGPEFLTYFQNEAQLEKSRLLSDRFSAERPKGSFSTLEIQRTEQGDSAMYLCASSPLGGTEAFFGQGTRLTVV.

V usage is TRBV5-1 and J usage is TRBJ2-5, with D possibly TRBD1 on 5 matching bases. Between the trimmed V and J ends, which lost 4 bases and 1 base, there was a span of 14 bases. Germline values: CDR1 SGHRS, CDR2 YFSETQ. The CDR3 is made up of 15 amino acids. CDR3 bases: TGCGCCAGCAGCCCTGGTGGCAGGGCCCAAGAGACCCAGTACTTC. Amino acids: CASSPGGRAQETQYF.

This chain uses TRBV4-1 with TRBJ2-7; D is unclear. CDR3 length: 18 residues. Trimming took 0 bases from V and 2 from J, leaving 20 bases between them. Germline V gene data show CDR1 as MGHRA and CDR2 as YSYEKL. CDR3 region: CASSQDPFLHSSTYEQYF. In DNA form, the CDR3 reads TGCGCCAGCAGCCAAGATCCGTTTTTGCACAGCAGTACCTACGAGCAGTACTTC.

The CDR3 is CASRSGTLNYGYTF. The CDR3, as DNA: TGTGCCAGCAGATCCGGGACACTAAACTATGGCTACACCTTC. This rearrangement joins TRBV28 to TRBJ1-2; possible D gene TRBD1, 6 bases. Trimming left V 6 bases short and J 2 bases short, with 13 bases between. The CDR3 is 14 amino acids. CDR1 is MDHEN and CDR2 is SYDVKM in the germline V gene.

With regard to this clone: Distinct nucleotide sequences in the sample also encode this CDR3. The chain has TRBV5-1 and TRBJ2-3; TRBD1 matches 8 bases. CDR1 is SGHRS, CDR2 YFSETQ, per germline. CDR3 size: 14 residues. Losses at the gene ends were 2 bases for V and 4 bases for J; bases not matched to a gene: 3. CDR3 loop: CASSLGQGADTQYF. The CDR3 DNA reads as TGCGCCAGCAGCTTAGGACAGGGAGCAGATACGCAGTATTTT.

The CDR3 is CASSSYQDTQYF. CDR3 coding DNA: TGTGCCAGCAGCTCCTATCAAGATACGCAGTATTTT. The V gene is TRBV5-8, the J gene TRBJ2-3; the D is unclear. The germline V gene has CDR1 SGHTS and CDR2 YDEGEE. This CDR3 has 12 amino acids. Trimming left V 3 bases short and J 5 bases short, with 7 bases between.